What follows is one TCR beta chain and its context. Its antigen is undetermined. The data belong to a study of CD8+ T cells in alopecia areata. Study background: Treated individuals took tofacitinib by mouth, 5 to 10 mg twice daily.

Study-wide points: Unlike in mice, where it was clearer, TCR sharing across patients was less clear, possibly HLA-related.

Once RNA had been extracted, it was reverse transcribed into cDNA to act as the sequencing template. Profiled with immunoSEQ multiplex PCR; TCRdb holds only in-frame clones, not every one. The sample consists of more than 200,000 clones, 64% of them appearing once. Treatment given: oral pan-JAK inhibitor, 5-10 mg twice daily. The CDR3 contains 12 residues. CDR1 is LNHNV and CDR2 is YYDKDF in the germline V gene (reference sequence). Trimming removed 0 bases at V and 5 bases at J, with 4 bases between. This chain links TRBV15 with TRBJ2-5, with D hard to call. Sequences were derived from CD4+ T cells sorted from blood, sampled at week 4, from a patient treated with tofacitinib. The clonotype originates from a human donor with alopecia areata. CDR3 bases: TGTGCCACCAGCAGAGATTCCGAGACCCAGTACTTC. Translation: CATSRDSETQYF.